This TCR beta chain was documented in a study of T cells in Graves' hyperthyroidism and ophthalmopathy. The CDR3 regions of TCR beta were amplified from RNA transcripts. Initially, a first-round RT-PCR of the TCR CDR3 employed the HTBI primer set. TCRdb re-derived calls from the multiplex PCR reads in MiXCR, one entry per CDR3 protein. The sample lists over 120,000 distinct CDR3 sequences, about 20% occurring once. This clonotype was found many times. Its antigen is undetermined. CDR3 length equals 17 residues. Germline V lookup: CDR1 MDHEN, CDR2 SYDVKM. Trimming removed 7 bases at V and 0 bases at J, with 19 bases between. Findings and caveats of the study: Most clonotypes expanded in the thyroid (above 0.001) were also present in blood.

The specimen was blood. The chain employs TRBV28 and TRBJ2-1; D might be TRBD2 (6 bases). This clonotype originated in a woman aged 45-65 years with Graves' hyperthyroidism that later progressed to Graves' ophthalmopathy. This CDR3 reads CASTDDSDGSSYNEQFF. CDR3 nucleotides: TGTGCCAGCACCGACGACTCGGACGGGAGCTCCTACAATGAGCAGTTCTTC.